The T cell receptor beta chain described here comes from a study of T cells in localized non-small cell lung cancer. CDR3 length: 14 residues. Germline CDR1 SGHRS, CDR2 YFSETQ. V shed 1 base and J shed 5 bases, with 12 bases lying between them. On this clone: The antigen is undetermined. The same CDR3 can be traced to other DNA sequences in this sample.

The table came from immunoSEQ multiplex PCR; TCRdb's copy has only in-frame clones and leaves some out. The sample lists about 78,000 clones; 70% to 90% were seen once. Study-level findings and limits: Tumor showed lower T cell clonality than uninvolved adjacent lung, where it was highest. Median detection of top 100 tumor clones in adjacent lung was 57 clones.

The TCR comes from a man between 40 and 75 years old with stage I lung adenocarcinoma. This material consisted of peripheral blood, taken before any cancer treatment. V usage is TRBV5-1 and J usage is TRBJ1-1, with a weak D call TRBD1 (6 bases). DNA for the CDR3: TGCGCCAGCAGCTTGACAGGGTCGAATACTGAAGCTTTCTTT. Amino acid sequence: CASSLTGSNTEAFF.